This T cell receptor (beta chain) was recorded in a study of blood T cell repertoires in COVID-19. V lost 2 bases and J lost 2, with 12 bases in between. CDR3 size: 15 residues. The germline V gene has CDR1 SGHDN and CDR2 FVKESK. Measured with immunoSEQ multiplex PCR; TCRdb has only the in-frame clones, and not every one. This table holds approximately 21,000 clones, 86% found once. The sequencing sample was made of peripheral blood. The chain uses TRBV14 and TRBJ1-2; no definite D call. The source is a human donor with acute or convalescent COVID-19. The donor label of this sample is uncertain. CDR3 nucleotides: TGTGCCAGCAGCCAACACGCGGTTACGAACTATGGCTACACCTTC. This encodes CASSQHAVTNYGYTF.